One sample yielded the 8 T cell receptor beta chains listed below, sequenced in a study of blood T cell repertoires in COVID-19. Clones were read by immunoSEQ multiplex PCR, and TCRdb kept only the in-frame ones, dropping some. The table includes hundreds of thousands of clones, around nine tenths detected once. The sequenced sample consisted of peripheral blood. These receptors were collected from a human donor in a cohort sampled during active COVID-19.

The chain employs TRBV10-3 and TRBJ2-3; 10 bases map to TRBD2. With 3 bases clipped from V and 4 bases from J, the junction kept 10 bases outside the gene matches. This CDR3 has 17 residues. CDR1 and CDR2 (germline): ENHRY, SYGVKD. The CDR3 loop reads CAISETLAGVGADTQYF. CDR3 DNA: TGTGCCATCAGTGAAACCCTAGCGGGAGTCGGCGCAGATACGCAGTATTTT.

The chain couples TRBV21-1 to TRBJ2-5; no DNA check was done on the table's D call, TRBD2. TRBV21-1 is a listed pseudogene. This CDR3 contains 15 residues. CDR3 amino acids: CASRGERANQETQYF. The CDR3 DNA is TGTGCCAGCAGAGGGGAGCGGGCCAACCAAGAGACCCAGTACTTC.

This clone was seen only once. The rearrangement uses TRBV6-1 and TRBJ1-2; 12 bases align to TRBD1. This CDR3 is built from 15 residues. The V gene end was trimmed by 1 base and the J gene end by 6 bases; junction bases not matched to a gene: 3. Germline assignment: CDR1 MNHNS and CDR2 SASEGT. As DNA, the CDR3 is TGTGCCAGCAGTGAAGAGGGGACAGGGGGCCATGGCTACACCTTC. Protein sequence: CASSEEGTGGHGYTF.

This clone was counted between two and nine times. The chain recombines TRBV4-1 with TRBJ2-5; D not certain. V lost 0 bases and J 0 bases, leaving 8 bases between the germline ends. This CDR3 contains 15 residues. In germline, CDR1 is MGHRA, CDR2 YSYEKL. In nucleotides, the CDR3 is TGCGCCAGCAGCCAAGACGGTCGATACCAAGAGACCCAGTACTTC. It encodes CASSQDGRYQETQYF.

The chain couples TRBV6-5 to TRBJ1-3, with D uncertain. V was shortened by 6 bases and J by 0 bases, with 9 bases between the two germline ends. The germline V gene has CDR1 MNHEY and CDR2 SVGAGI. The length of the CDR3 is 14 residues. CDR3 residues: CASRISRSGNTIYF. CDR3 sequence (DNA): TGTGCCAGCAGGATCAGTCGCTCTGGAAACACCATATATTTT.

The CDR3 sequence is CASTMEALGCQETQYF. The CDR3 nucleotides read TGTGCCAGCACTATGGAGGCTCTCGGTTGTCAAGAGACCCAGTACTTC. The genes are TRBV6-4 and TRBJ2-5, with a tentative D call TRBD2 (5 bases). Trimming removed 7 bases at V and 2 bases at J, with 20 bases between. This CDR3 comprises 16 residues. Germline assignment: CDR1 MRHNA and CDR2 SNTAGT.

This clone was counted a single time. CDR3 loop: CATSAPPGKETQYF. CDR3 DNA sequence: TGTGCCACCTCGGCACCTCCGGGGAAAGAGACCCAGTACTTC. The chain has TRBV10-3 and TRBJ2-5; tentative D call: TRBD2 (5 bases). The CDR3 consists of 14 residues. Trimming took 10 bases from V and 3 from J, leaving 18 bases between them. Germline lookup yields CDR1 ENHRY and CDR2 SYGVKD.

V gene TRBV6-6 combines with J gene TRBJ1-2; TRBD1 matches 10 bases. The germline V gene has CDR1 MNHNY and CDR2 SVGAGI (reference sequence). This CDR3 contains 16 residues. V trimming: 5 bases; J trimming: 2 bases; junction bases outside the gene matches: 8. The CDR3 reads CASSPRGTGENYGYTF. DNA for the CDR3: TGTGCCAGCAGTCCTCGGGGGACAGGGGAGAACTATGGCTACACCTTC.